A selection of T cell receptor beta chains follows, all from one sample in a study of CD8+CD57+ T cells in acquired aplastic anemia. TCRdb passed the reads through MiXCR, listing each CDR3 protein once. The table records some 200,000 distinct CDR3 sequences, roughly half of them present only once. The sequenced sample was sorted CD4+, CD8+, or CD8+CD57+ T cells (not recorded which) from PBMCs. The receptors stem from a human donor with aplastic anemia. CDR3s include the opening cysteine and the closing phenylalanine or tryptophan. D genes are given only for firm matches. The size entry is marked missing in some rows and otherwise reads once, few, many or a size class.

TGCAGTGCTAGAATCGACAGCTACGAGCAGTACTTC	CSARIDSYEQYF	many	TRBV20-1	TRBJ2-7	NA
TGTGCCAGCAGCCCTGGCGCGGGTCAATGGCCCTACGAGCAGTACTTC	CASSPGAGQWPYEQYF	NA	TRBV11-2	TRBJ2-7	NA
TGTGCCAGCAGCCGAGGTAGGACAGGCTCTGGAAACACCATATATTTT	CASSRGRTGSGNTIYF	many	TRBV7-2	TRBJ1-3	TRBD1
TGTGCCAGCAGCGCCGGACAGATGAACACCGGGGAGCTGTTTTTT	CASSAGQMNTGELFF	NA	TRBV9	TRBJ2-2	NA
TGTGCCAGCAGCCAAGGGTCGGGGGGAAATCAGCCCCAGCATTTT	CASSQGSGGNQPQHF	NA	TRBV7-2	TRBJ1-5	NA
TGTGCCAAACAGGGCAGGGACGGAAACACCATATATTTT	CAKQGRDGNTIYF	few	TRBV2	TRBJ1-3	NA
TGTGCCAGCAACGGCAGGGGAAATGAAAAACTGTTTTTT	CASNGRGNEKLFF	NA	TRBV2	TRBJ1-4	NA
TGCAGTGCTTACCGGGACGGTAATTCACCCCTCCACTTT	CSAYRDGNSPLHF	few	TRBV20-1	TRBJ1-6	NA
TGTGCCACCAGTGACTCTAGCGGGAGGGCCTACAATGAGCAGTTCTTC	CATSDSSGRAYNEQFF	NA	TRBV24-1	TRBJ2-1	TRBD2
TGTGCCAGCAGTGAGGGACAGGGGGCGGGGGAGACCCAGTACTTC	CASSEGQGAGETQYF	many	TRBV2	TRBJ2-5	TRBD1
TGTGCCAGCAGCGGTCCCGGAGGAGTTGGCGGGGAGCTGTTTTTT	CASSGPGGVGGELFF	many	TRBV9	TRBJ2-2	NA
TGCGCCAGCAGCTTGGTAACAGTAGGACCTTCGAATTCACCCCTCCACTTT	CASSLVTVGPSNSPLHF	many	TRBV5-1	TRBJ1-6	NA
TGCGCCAGCAGCCCCGGGACATCTTGGGTCGGCACCATATATTTT	CASSPGTSWVGTIYF	NA	TRBV4-1	TRBJ1-3	NA
TGTGCCAGCAGCCCCCGTAGCGGGCTTACCTACGAGCAGTACTTC	CASSPRSGLTYEQYF	NA	TRBV7-2	TRBJ2-7	TRBD2